This T cell receptor beta chain comes out of a study of shared clonotypes between healthy human individuals (dated by TCRdb to 2020 to 2022). Concerning the study at large: The cohort included three men and a couple of women between 18 and 49 years of age. Leukapheresis yielded between about 0.94 and 9.5 billion PBMCs per donor. For each donor, CD4 naive and CD4 memory were each given three plates, CD8 naive was given two plates, and CD8 memory was given one plate. To estimate repertoire size and how much clonotypes are shared between individuals, the study performed deep sequencing of blood TCR repertoires from roughly five healthy adults. To increase sequencing depth and limit assay-specific biases, different laboratories used diverse techniques to prepare libraries and sequence TCR repertoires.

Note on this clone: The antigen it recognizes is unknown. The input lacks base qualities; no much larger clone sits a single base away. This CDR3 is also generated by other DNA sequences in the sample.

TCR CDR3 regions were amplified from genomic DNA by multiplex PCR using the deep immunoSEQ assay. Extracted genomic DNA from each cell subset was distributed evenly across all wells of several immunoSEQ 96-well plates, and each plate was treated as a replicate. Each replicate PCR for sorted subsets received about 200 ng genomic DNA, equal to roughly 30,000 T cell genomes. Purified libraries were quantified with a Qubit 3.0 fluorometer, sized on a Bioanalyzer 2100, and re-quantified with the KAPA Library Quantification kit. Every immunoSEQ 96-well plate was sequenced on a separate single-read 150-cycle Illumina NextSeq 550 flow cell. In the source study's methods: The immunoSEQ output contained only junctional sequences without quality scores, so filtering could not match that applied to full-length reads. To assign V/J genes and CDR3, sequences were annotated using PyIR, a Python wrapper for IgBLAST v1.9, with IMGT germline references. Reads with weak V/J assignments (E-value above 1e-6), missing CDR3, stop codons, out-of-frame junctions, or ambiguous translated residues were removed. V3J clonotypes were defined by identical inferred V gene, J gene, and CDR3 amino acid sequence. Percentage overlap between repertoires was calculated by dividing the number of shared unique clonotypes by the size of the smaller repertoire. RTK rarefaction, the Chao1 estimator, and Recon v2.1 estimates of unobserved clonotypes were used to assess repertoire richness. For all TCRbeta clonotypes obtained by the gDNA method from a handful of donors, generation probabilities were computed with OLGA. Imported from immuneACCESS, the table was reduced by TCRdb to in-frame sequences with V and J called. These copies leave out some clones; in studies compared against another copy, an unresolved V gene accounts for under half, and the cause of the remainder is not known. D and trimming were read from the DNA, whereas the V and J calls and clone size are those reported in that table. This sample lists about 2 million clones; about 95% were detected once. Roughly 1.1% of the sample lies in the top ten.

The CDR3 numbers 15 residues from cysteine through phenylalanine. Left in the record is the CDR3 DNA by itself, 45 bases read in frame from the first base. Clipping removes 2 bases from V and 2 bases from J, with 1 as the unmatched junction base count. Via the germline V gene, CDR1 is MNHEY and CDR2 SVGAGI. The study at large found these results: Based on pairwise subsampling, the degree of clonotype sharing among donors was expected to be affected by sequencing depth. Even with the large sequencing depth, rarefaction of the sorted-subset datasets indicated that sequencing was incomplete. About 5% of naive CD4, around 4% of naive CD8, roughly 2.5% of memory CD4, and approximately 0.4% of memory CD8 clonotypes were shared across a few donors. The genetic and exposure-history diversity represented was limited by the small number of donors. Compared with non-shared clonotypes, clonotypes shared by all four sorted-subset donors had higher generation probabilities. Naive subsets generally had larger estimated clonotype richness than memory subsets. Only blood was sampled, and tissue TCR repertoires likely differ from those in blood.

For the CD8 naive samples, CD45RO-negative cells were positively selected for CCR7, yielding a CD45RA+CCR7+ population from which TemRA cells were excluded. Donors were healthy HIV-negative adults with no recently reported acute infections or vaccinations. Every donor was a Caucasian adult residing in Nashville, Tennessee, USA. Blood was collected by leukapheresis, and PBMCs were isolated by Ficoll-Histopaque density gradient centrifugation and then cryopreserved in liquid nitrogen vapor phase. Purity and quantity of every magnetically sorted T cell population were checked by analytical flow cytometry. Each sorted fraction had its genomic DNA isolated and then quantified by UV absorbance on a Nanodrop 2000c.

What was sequenced was naive CD8+ T cells sorted from blood. The cell subset or site label on this specimen signifies: CD45RA+CCR7+. The sequence joins TRBV6-5 to TRBJ2-7; 12 bases in the middle match TRBD2. The clonotype comes from a man aged 18 to 30 in good health. The CDR3 corresponds to CASSYRTSGTYEQYF. The nucleotide sequence reads TGTGCCAGCAGTTACAGGACTAGCGGGACCTACGAGCAGTACTTC.